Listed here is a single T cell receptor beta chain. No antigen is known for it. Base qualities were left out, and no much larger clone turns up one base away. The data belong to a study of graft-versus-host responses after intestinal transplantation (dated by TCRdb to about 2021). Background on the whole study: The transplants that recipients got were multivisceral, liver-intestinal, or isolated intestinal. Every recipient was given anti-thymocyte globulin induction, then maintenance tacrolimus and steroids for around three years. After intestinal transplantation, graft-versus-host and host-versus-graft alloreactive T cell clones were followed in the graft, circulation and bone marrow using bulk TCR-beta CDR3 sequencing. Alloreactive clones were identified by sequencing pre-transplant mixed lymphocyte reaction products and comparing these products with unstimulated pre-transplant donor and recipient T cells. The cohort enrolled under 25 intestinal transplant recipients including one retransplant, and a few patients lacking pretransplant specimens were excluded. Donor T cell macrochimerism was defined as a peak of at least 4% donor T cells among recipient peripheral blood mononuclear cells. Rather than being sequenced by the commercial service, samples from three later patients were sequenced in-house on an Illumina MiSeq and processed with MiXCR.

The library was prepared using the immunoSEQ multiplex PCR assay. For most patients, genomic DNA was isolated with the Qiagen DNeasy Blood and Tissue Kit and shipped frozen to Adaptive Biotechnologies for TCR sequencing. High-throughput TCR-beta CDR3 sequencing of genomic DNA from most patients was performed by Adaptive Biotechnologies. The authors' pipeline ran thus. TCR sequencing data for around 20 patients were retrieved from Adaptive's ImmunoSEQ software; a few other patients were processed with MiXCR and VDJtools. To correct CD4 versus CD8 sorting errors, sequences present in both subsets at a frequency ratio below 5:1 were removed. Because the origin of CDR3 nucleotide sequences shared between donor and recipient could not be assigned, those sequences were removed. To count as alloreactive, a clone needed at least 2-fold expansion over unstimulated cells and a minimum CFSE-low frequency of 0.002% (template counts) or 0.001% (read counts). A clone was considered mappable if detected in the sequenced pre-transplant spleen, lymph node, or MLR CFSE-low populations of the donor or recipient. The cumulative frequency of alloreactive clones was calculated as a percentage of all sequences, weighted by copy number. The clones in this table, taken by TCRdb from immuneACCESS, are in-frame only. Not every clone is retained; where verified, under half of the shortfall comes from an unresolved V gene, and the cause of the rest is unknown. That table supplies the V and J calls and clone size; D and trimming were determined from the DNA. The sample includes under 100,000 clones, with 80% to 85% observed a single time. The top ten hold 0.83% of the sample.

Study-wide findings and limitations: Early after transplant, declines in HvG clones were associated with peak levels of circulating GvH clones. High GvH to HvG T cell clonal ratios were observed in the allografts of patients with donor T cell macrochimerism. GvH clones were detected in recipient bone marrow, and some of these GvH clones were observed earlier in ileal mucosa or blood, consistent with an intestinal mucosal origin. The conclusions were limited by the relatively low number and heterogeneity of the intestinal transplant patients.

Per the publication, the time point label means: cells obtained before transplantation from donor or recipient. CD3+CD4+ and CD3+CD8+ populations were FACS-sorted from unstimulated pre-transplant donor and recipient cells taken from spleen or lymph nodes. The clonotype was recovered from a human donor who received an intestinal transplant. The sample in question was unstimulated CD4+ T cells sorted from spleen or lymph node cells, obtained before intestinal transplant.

The base sequence is TGTGCCATCAAGGGGGAAGGGGGTATGGCCGGGGAGCTGTTTTTT. Translated, this gives CAIKGEGGMAGELFF. Rearrangement joined TRBV10-3 to TRBJ2-2, with a tentative D gene TRBD1 over 6 matching bases. Counted from cysteine to phenylalanine, this CDR3 has 15 amino acids. Here the CDR3 DNA is all that survives: 45 bases in frame from base 1. Reading the germline V gene gives CDR1 ENHRY and CDR2 SYGVKD. Trimming takes 7 bases from V and 6 bases from J, and the germline ends sit 18 bases apart.